A selection of T cell receptor beta chains follows, all from one sample in a study of Ad26.COV2.S vaccination and SARS-CoV-2 variants. The method was immunoSEQ multiplex PCR; TCRdb's version includes in-frame clones alone and lacks a portion of them. The table has 330,000 or so clones, roughly nine tenths seen once. The sample was peripheral blood, taken in a trial of Ad26.COV2.S vaccine versus placebo. The source is a person between 18 and 65 years old who received the Ad26.COV2.S COVID-19 vaccine or a placebo. The CDR3 runs from the conserved cysteine through the conserved F or W. D genes are given only for firm matches. The size entry is marked missing in some rows and otherwise reads once, few, many or a size class.

>TRBV29-1|-|-|12|TRBJ1-2
TGCAGCGTTGCAAGGGGTAGCTATGGCTACACCTTC
CSVARGSYGYTF
>TRBV5-6|-|-|15|TRBJ2-5
TGTGCCAGCTCGAATCCTCAGGGGGGCCAAGAGACCCAGTACTTC
CASSNPQGGQETQYF
>TRBV7-2|-|-|12|TRBJ1-2
TGTGCCAGCGGAGGAGCTAACTATGGCTACACCTTC
CASGGANYGYTF
>TRBV4-3|-|-|13|TRBJ1-2
TGCGCCAGCAGGAGGGGGGAGGACTATGGCTACACCTTC
CASRRGEDYGYTF
>TRBV7-9|TRBD2|-|16|TRBJ2-5
TGTGCCAGCAGCCGACCGACTAGCGTATCCCAAGAGACCCAGTACTTC
CASSRPTSVSQETQYF
>TRBV6-5|TRBD1|-|15|TRBJ2-2
TGTGCCAGCAGTTATATGGACAGGGAAACCGGGGAGCTGTTTTTT
CASSYMDRETGELFF
>TRBV19|-|-|13|TRBJ1-5
TGTGCCAGTAAGAACCAGGGTAATCAGCCCCAGCATTTT
CASKNQGNQPQHF
>TRBV27|TRBD1|-|16|TRBJ2-3
TGTGCCAGCAGTTTACGTGGACAGGCTAAGGCGAATACGCAGTATTTT
CASSLRGQAKANTQYF
>TRBV9|TRBD1|-|15|TRBJ1-1
TGTGCCAGCAGCCCAGAGGGGGCGGGGGACACTGAAGCTTTCTTT
CASSPEGAGDTEAFF
>TRBV27|TRBD1|-|14|TRBJ2-1
TGTGCCAGCACCGGGGACAGCTTATACAATGAGCAGTTCTTC
CASTGDSLYNEQFF
>TRBV4-3|TRBD1|once|15|TRBJ1-4
TGCGCCAGCAGCCTCGGGACAGGGAGAAATGAAAAACTGTTTTTT
CASSLGTGRNEKLFF
>TRBV5-1|-|-|14|TRBJ2-5
TGCGCCAGCAGCTTGGAGGGACAACAAGAGACCCAGTACTTC
CASSLEGQQETQYF
>TRBV6-5|-|-|14|TRBJ1-2
TGTGCCAGCCGCCTCAGCTCGAAGGACAGTCTCTACACCTTC
CASRLSSKDSLYTF
>TRBV15|TRBD2|-|18|TRBJ2-4
TGTGCCACCAGCACAGGGACTAGCGGACGCGGGGCCAAAAACATTCAGTACTTC
CATSTGTSGRGAKNIQYF
>TRBV6-1|-|-|16|TRBJ2-1
TGTGCCAGCAGTGAATCAGAAAGGCCTTTCTACAATGAGCAGTTCTTC
CASSESERPFYNEQFF
>TRBV6-5|-|few|15|TRBJ2-7
TGTGCCAGCAGTTACTCGGCCAGTTTAGGTTTCGAGCAGTACTTC
CASSYSASLGFEQYF
>TRBV9|-|-|14|TRBJ1-1
TGTGCCAGCAGCCAGCTTCTAATGAACACTGAAGCTTTCTTT
CASSQLLMNTEAFF
>TRBV24-1|TRBD2|-|15|TRBJ2-1
TGTGCCACCAGTGATAAAGCGGGGGGGCGTAATGAGCAGTTCTTC
CATSDKAGGRNEQFF
>TRBV28|-|-|11|TRBJ1-1
TGTGCCAGCCTCCGACGGCCTGAAGCTTTCTTT
CASLRRPEAFF
>TRBV11-2|-|-|14|TRBJ2-5
TGTGCCAGCAGCTTAGATCGAGGTAGGGAGACCCAGTACTTC
CASSLDRGRETQYF
>TRBV5-6|TRBD1|-|15|TRBJ2-2
TGTGCCAGCAGAACCGGGACAGGGGGCACCGGGGAGCTGTTTTTT
CASRTGTGGTGELFF
>TRBV19|-|-|13|TRBJ1-2
TGTGCCAGTAGTGTACAGGGTGGGTATGGCTACACCTTC
CASSVQGGYGYTF
>TRBV5-4|-|-|14|TRBJ1-4
TGTGCCAGCAGCCCCGGGAGGATTAATGAAAAACTGTTTTTT
CASSPGRINEKLFF
>TRBV5-1|-|-|14|TRBJ1-4
TGCGCCAGCAGCTATTGGACAGACTATGAAAAACTGTTTTTT
CASSYWTDYEKLFF